A selection of T cell receptor beta chains follows, all from one sample in a study of cytomegalovirus exposure and HLA in healthy donors. The method was immunoSEQ multiplex PCR; TCRdb's version includes in-frame clones alone and lacks a portion of them. The table includes approximately 150,000 clones, around 82% detected once. The source material was PBMCs. The receptor source for this set is a young man in good health and CMV-seronegative. Both conserved end residues are part of each CDR3. The D gene is left open where the match is weak. Expanded clones get a size class; other rows say once, few or many, or leave the size out.

length	D	size	V	J	DNA	CDR3
14	.	.	TRBV10-3	TRBJ2-4	TGTGCCATCAGTGAGCCCTCGGGAGAGGACATTCAGTACTTC	CAISEPSGEDIQYF
15	TRBD1	.	TRBV5-4	TRBJ1-1	TGTGCCAGCAGCTTGGCGGACAGGGATTCGTCTGAAGCTTTCTTT	CASSLADRDSSEAFF
14	TRBD1	.	TRBV30	TRBJ1-1	TGTGCCTGGTACAGGGGGCTCCCTCGAACTGAAGCTTTCTTT	CAWYRGLPRTEAFF
15	TRBD1	.	TRBV5-1	TRBJ2-7	TGCGCCAGCAGCACCCGGGGACAGAATTTCTACGAGCAGTACTTC	CASSTRGQNFYEQYF
15	TRBD2	.	TRBV19	TRBJ2-5	TGTGCCAGTACCTCGGGACTAGCGGAGCAAGAGACCCAGTACTTC	CASTSGLAEQETQYF
15	TRBD1	.	TRBV19	TRBJ1-1	TGTGCCAGTAGTATCGAGACAGGGGGCCCCACTGAAGCTTTCTTT	CASSIETGGPTEAFF
15	.	.	TRBV7-9	TRBJ2-7	TGTGCCAGCAGCTTAGCGCTACAGGGTACCCACGAGCAGTACTTC	CASSLALQGTHEQYF
16	TRBD2	.	TRBV4-3	TRBJ2-2	TGCGCCAGCAGCCACCTCACTGCGGGGGGCACCGGGGAGCTGTTTTTT	CASSHLTAGGTGELFF
15	TRBD2	.	TRBV5-1	TRBJ2-1	TGCGCCAGCAGCGATGGACTAGCGGGATACAATGAGCAGTTCTTC	CASSDGLAGYNEQFF
13	.	few	TRBV6-5	TRBJ1-6	TGTGCCAGCACTTTAGACGGCGGTTCACCCCTCCACTTT	CASTLDGGSPLHF
16	TRBD1	.	TRBV25-1	TRBJ1-1	TGTGCCAGCAGTGAAAAACAGGGGGCCCTGAACACTGAAGCTTTCTTT	CASSEKQGALNTEAFF
18	.	.	TRBV6-1	TRBJ2-6	TGTGCCAGCAGTGAAGAAAACAGGTTCGCCTCTGGGGCCAACGTCCTGACTTTC	CASSEENRFASGANVLTF
13	TRBD1	.	TRBV5-8	TRBJ2-3	TGTGCCAAGAGTGACAGGGGAAAAGATACGCAGTATTTT	CAKSDRGKDTQYF
13	.	once	TRBV2	TRBJ2-2	TGTGCCAGCTTCGGGGGTGGCACCGGGGAGCTGTTTTTT	CASFGGGTGELFF
13	.	.	TRBV7-3	TRBJ1-1	TGTGCCAGCAGCTCAAACAGGGCTTCGGAAGCTTTCTTT	CASSSNRASEAFF
15	.	.	TRBV9	TRBJ2-5	TGTGCCAGCAGCGTAGAGGGGACATTCCAAGAGACCCAGTACTTC	CASSVEGTFQETQYF
12	.	.	TRBV7-9	TRBJ2-5	TGTTCCAGCAGGCCAGACGGGGAGACCCAGTACTTC	CSSRPDGETQYF
14	.	few	TRBV7-2	TRBJ2-3	TGTGCCAGCAGCTTTGGCCCGCCCTCTGATACGCAGTATTTT	CASSFGPPSDTQYF
14	.	few	TRBV6-5	TRBJ2-5	TGTGCCAGCCATCGTAGATCCCCTCAAGAGACCCAGTACTTC	CASHRRSPQETQYF
14	TRBD2	.	TRBV5-4	TRBJ2-4	TGTGCCAGCAGCTTGGGCGGGGAGGGAAACATTCAGTACTTC	CASSLGGEGNIQYF
15	.	few	TRBV4-3	TRBJ2-3	TGCGCCAGCGGCCAGGGACTCCTTAACACAGATACGCAGTATTTT	CASGQGLLNTDTQYF
14	.	.	TRBV27	TRBJ2-7	TGTGCCAGCAGTTTCCGGGACTCTTCAGACGAGCAGTACTTC	CASSFRDSSDEQYF
18	.	.	TRBV4-1	TRBJ1-1	TGCGCCAGCAGCCAAGTATTCAGGGACACGAGGAGGAACACTGAAGCTTTCTTT	CASSQVFRDTRRNTEAFF
15	TRBD1	.	TRBV5-1	TRBJ2-7	TGCGCCAGCAGCTCCGGGGACAGAATCTCCTACGAGCAGTACTTC	CASSSGDRISYEQYF
13	.	.	TRBV5-1	TRBJ2-1	TGCGCCAGCAGACCCGGGACAATTAATGAGCAGTTCTTC	CASRPGTINEQFF
15	TRBD1	.	TRBV7-9	TRBJ2-7	TGTGCCAGCAGTTCTCCGGGACAGGGGGTAGGAGTTCAGTACTTC	CASSSPGQGVGVQYF
15	.	few	TRBV6-1	TRBJ2-2	TGTGCCAGCAGTGAGGGTACAGGGAGCACCGGGGAGCTGTTTTTT	CASSEGTGSTGELFF
15	TRBD1	.	TRBV7-7	TRBJ2-5	TGTGCTAGCAGCATCGGACAGGGAAACCAAGAGACCCAGTACTTC	CASSIGQGNQETQYF
12	TRBD1	.	TRBV2	TRBJ2-7	TGTGCCAGCAAGGGACAGATCTACGAGCAGTACTTC	CASKGQIYEQYF
16	TRBD1	.	TRBV18	TRBJ2-5	TGTGCCAGCTCACCGCGACAGGGGCTTTCGGGCGAGACCCAGTACTTC	CASSPRQGLSGETQYF
14	TRBD2	.	TRBV15	TRBJ2-3	TGTGCCACCAATACGGGAGGGAGTTCAGATACGCAGTATTTT	CATNTGGSSDTQYF
15	.	once	TRBV29-1	TRBJ1-2	TGCAGCCCGTCGGTAATTAACTTATCTAACTATGGCTACACCTTC	CSPSVINLSNYGYTF
14	.	.	TRBV11-2	TRBJ2-4	TGTGCCAGCAGCTTAGTGGGGGGAGAAAACATTCAGTACTTC	CASSLVGGENIQYF
15	TRBD1	few	TRBV5-1	TRBJ2-5	TGCGCCAGCAGCTTGGCCGGGACAGGGGGCGAGACCCAGTACTTC	CASSLAGTGGETQYF
14	.	.	TRBV18	TRBJ2-7	TGTGCCAGCTCACTCGACGTTGACAGCACACCTTTTAACTTC	CASSLDVDSTPFNF
12	.	.	TRBV5-6	TRBJ2-7	TGTGCCAGCAGCTTGGCAGGCGGGGAGCAGTACTTC	CASSLAGGEQYF
13	.	.	TRBV19	TRBJ1-5	TGTGCCAGTAGTATAGCAGGGGACCAGCCCCAGCATTTT	CASSIAGDQPQHF
15	TRBD1	once	TRBV19	TRBJ2-7	TGTGCCAGTAGTATAGGGGGGACAGATACCTACGAGCAGTACTTC	CASSIGGTDTYEQYF
16	TRBD2	once	TRBV7-9	TRBJ2-7	TGTGCCAGCAGCTTAGCGCTTGCTAGCGGGAGCTACGAGCAGTACTTC	CASSLALASGSYEQYF
14	.	.	TRBV29-1	TRBJ2-6	TGCAGCCCCAACGAGGACTCTGGGGCCAACGTCCTGACTTTC	CSPNEDSGANVLTF
15	TRBD1	.	TRBV18	TRBJ2-3	TGTGCCAGCTCATCATACGGACAGGGAAGAGATACGCAGTATTTT	CASSSYGQGRDTQYF
15	TRBD1	.	TRBV7-9	TRBJ1-4	TGTGCCAGCAGCCCCTACAGGGGGGAAAGTGAAAAACTGTTTTTT	CASSPYRGESEKLFF
13	TRBD1	.	TRBV29-1	TRBJ1-2	TGCAGCCTCGGGACAGGCCTTATGGGCGGCTACACCTTC	CSLGTGLMGGYTF
14	.	.	TRBV5-1	TRBJ1-3	TGCGCCAGCAGCCCCTACCTTGATGGAAACACCATATATTTT	CASSPYLDGNTIYF
16	TRBD2	once	TRBV6-5	TRBJ2-5	TGTGCCAGCAGTTACGGTAGCGGGGGGGCCGTGGAGACCCAGTACTTC	CASSYGSGGAVETQYF
14	.	.	TRBV6-5	TRBJ2-2	TGTGCCAGCAGCCCCTCTCCGGAGGTCGGGGAGCTGTTTTTT	CASSPSPEVGELFF
13	.	few	TRBV4-2	TRBJ2-7	TGTGCCAGCAGCCAAGATCGAGGAAGCGAGCAGTACTTC	CASSQDRGSEQYF
13	.	.	TRBV5-6	TRBJ2-5	TGTGCCAGCAGCTATCAGACTCAAGAGACCCAGTACTTC	CASSYQTQETQYF
14	.	.	TRBV6-5	TRBJ2-5	TGTGCCAGCAGTCATCGAGAGCTACAAGAGACCCAGTACTTC	CASSHRELQETQYF
15	TRBD1	.	TRBV5-4	TRBJ2-5	TGTGCCAGCAGCTTAGCCCCCGGGACAGAAGAGACCCAGTACTTC	CASSLAPGTEETQYF